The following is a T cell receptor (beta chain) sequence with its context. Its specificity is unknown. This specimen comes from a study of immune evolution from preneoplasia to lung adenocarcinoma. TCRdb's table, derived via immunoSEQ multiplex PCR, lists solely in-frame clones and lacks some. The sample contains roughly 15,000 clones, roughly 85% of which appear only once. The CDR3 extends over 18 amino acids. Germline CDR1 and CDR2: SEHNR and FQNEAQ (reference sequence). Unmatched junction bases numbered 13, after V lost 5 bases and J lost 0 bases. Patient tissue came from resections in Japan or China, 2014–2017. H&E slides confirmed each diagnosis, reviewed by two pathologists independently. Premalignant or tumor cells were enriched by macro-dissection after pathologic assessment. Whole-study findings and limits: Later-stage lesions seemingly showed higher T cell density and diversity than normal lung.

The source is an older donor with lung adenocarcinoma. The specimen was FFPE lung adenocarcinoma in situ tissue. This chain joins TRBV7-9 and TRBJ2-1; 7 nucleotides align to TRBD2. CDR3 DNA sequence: TGTGCCAGCAGCGAACGAACTAGCGCCCGGAGCTCCTACAATGAGCAGTTCTTC. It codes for CASSERTSARSSYNEQFF.